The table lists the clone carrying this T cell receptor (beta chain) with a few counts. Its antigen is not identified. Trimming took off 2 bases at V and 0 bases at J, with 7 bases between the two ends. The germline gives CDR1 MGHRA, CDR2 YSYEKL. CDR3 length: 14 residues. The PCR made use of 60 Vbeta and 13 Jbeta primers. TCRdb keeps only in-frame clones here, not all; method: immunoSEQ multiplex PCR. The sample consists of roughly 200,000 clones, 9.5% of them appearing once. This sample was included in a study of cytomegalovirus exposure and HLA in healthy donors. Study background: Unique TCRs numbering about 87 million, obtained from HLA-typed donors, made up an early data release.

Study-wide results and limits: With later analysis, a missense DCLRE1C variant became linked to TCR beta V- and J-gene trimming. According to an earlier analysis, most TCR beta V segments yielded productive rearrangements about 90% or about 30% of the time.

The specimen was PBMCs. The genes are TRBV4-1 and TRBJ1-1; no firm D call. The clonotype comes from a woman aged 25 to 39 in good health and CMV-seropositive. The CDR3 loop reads CASSQRDMNTEAFF. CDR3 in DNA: TGCGCCAGCAGCCAACGGGATATGAACACTGAAGCTTTCTTT.